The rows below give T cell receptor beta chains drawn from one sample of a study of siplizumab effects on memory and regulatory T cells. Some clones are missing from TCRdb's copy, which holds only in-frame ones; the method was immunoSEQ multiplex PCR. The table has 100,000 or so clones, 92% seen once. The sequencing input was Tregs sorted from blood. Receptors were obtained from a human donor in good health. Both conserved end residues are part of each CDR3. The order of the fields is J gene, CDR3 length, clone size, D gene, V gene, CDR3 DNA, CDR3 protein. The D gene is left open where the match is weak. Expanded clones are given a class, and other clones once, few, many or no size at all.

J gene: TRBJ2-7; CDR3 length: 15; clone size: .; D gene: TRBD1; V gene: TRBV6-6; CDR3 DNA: TGTGCCAGCAGTTACTCGGTTGGACAGGGGTCCGAGCAGTACTTC; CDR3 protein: CASSYSVGQGSEQYF
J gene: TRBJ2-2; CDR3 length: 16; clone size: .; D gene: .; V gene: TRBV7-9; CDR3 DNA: TGTGCCAGCAGCGGACGGAGTTCCGCGAACACCGGGGAGCTGTTTTTT; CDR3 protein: CASSGRSSANTGELFF
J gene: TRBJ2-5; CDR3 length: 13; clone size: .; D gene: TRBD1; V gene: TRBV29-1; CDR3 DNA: TGCAGCGTTGCCGGGACAGGGGTAGAGACCCAGTACTTC; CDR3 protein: CSVAGTGVETQYF
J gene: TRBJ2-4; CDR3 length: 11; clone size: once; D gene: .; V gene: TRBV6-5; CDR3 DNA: TGTGCCATCCTAGAGACTAGCATTCAGTACTTC; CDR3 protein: CAILETSIQYF
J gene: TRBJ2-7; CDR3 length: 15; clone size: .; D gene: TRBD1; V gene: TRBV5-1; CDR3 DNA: TGCGCCAGCAGCCTTGGACAGGGGTTCGAGCCCGAGCAGTACTTC; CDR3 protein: CASSLGQGFEPEQYF
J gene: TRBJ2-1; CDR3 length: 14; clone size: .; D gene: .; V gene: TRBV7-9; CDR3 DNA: TGTGCCAGCAGCTCCGTAGTAGTGTACAATGAGCAGTTCTTC; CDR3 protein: CASSSVVVYNEQFF
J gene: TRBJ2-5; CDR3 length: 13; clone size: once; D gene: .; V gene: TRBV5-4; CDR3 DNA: TGTGCCAGCAGCTTGGCAGGGGCAGAGACCCAGTACTTC; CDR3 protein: CASSLAGAETQYF
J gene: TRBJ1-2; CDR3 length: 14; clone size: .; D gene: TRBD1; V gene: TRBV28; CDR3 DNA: TGTGCCAGCAGTTTTACAGGGGGTTCTTACGGCTACACCTTC; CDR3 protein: CASSFTGGSYGYTF
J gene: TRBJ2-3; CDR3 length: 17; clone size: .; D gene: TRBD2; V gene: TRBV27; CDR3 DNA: TGTGCCAGCAGTAGGACTAGCGGGATAATGAAGGCAGATACGCAGTATTTT; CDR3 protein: CASSRTSGIMKADTQYF
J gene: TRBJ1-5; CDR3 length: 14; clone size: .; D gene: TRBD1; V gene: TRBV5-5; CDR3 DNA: TGTGCCAGCAGCTCCGGGACAGGGGTTCAGCCCCAGCATTTT; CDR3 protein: CASSSGTGVQPQHF
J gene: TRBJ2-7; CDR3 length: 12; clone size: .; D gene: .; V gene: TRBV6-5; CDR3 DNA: TGTGCCAGCAGCAGATTCGGGATCGAGCAGTACTTC; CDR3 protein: CASSRFGIEQYF
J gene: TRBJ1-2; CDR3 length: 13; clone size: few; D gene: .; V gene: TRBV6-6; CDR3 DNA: TGTGCCAGCAGTCCTCAGGGAATCTATGGCTACACCTTC; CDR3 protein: CASSPQGIYGYTF
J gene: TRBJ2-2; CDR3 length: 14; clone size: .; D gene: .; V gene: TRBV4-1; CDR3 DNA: TGCGCCAGCAGCCAAGATTCGTTGGGCGGGGAGCTGTTTTTT; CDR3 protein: CASSQDSLGGELFF
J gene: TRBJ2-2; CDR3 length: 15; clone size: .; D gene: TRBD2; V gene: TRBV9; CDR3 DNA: TGTGCCAGCAGCCCCCGACTAGCGGGAACCGGGGAGCTGTTTTTT; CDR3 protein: CASSPRLAGTGELFF
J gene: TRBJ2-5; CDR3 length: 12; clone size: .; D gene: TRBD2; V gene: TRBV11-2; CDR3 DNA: TGTGCCAGCAGCTTGGGAGGGGTGACCCAGTACTTC; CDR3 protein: CASSLGGVTQYF
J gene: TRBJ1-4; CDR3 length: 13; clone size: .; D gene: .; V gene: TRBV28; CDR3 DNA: TGTGCCAGCGGTTCCCATACTAATGAAAAACTGTTTTTT; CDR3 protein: CASGSHTNEKLFF
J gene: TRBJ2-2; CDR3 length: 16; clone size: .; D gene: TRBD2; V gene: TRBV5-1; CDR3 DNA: TGCGCCAGCAGCTTGTCGGCGGGAGGGGGCACCGGGGAGCTGTTTTTT; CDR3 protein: CASSLSAGGGTGELFF
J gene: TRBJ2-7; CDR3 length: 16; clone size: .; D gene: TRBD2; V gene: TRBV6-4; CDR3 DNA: TGTGCCAGCAGTGACTCGAGCAGCGGGGAGGCCTACGAGCAGTACTTC; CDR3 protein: CASSDSSSGEAYEQYF
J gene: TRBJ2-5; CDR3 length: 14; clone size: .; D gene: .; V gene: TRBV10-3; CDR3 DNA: TGTGCCATCAGTAGAGGAGAAGGCGGAGAGACCCAGTACTTC; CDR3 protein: CAISRGEGGETQYF
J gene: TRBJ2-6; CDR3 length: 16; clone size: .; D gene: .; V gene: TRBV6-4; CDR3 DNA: TGTGCCAGCAGTGAGGGTCCCCTCTCTGGGGCCAACGTCCTGACTTTC; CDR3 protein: CASSEGPLSGANVLTF
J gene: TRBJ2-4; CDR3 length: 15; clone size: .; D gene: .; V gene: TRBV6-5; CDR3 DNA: TGTGCCAGCAGTACCCGGGACGGGTACAAAAACATTCAGTACTTC; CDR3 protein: CASSTRDGYKNIQYF
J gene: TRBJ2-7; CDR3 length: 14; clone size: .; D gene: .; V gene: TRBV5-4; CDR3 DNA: TGTGCCAGCAGCCCCGGGACCGTATCCTACGAGCAGTACTTC; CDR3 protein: CASSPGTVSYEQYF
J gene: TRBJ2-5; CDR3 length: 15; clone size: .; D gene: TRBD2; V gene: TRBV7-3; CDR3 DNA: TGTGCCAGCAGCCCCTCCTTAGCGGGAAAAGAGACCCAGTACTTC; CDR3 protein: CASSPSLAGKETQYF
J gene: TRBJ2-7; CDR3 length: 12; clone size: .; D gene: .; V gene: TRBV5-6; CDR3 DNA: TGTGCCAGCAGCTTTGGTCCTGGCGAGCAGTACTTC; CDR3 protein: CASSFGPGEQYF
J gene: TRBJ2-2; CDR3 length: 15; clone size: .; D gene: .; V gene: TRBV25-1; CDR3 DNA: TGTGCCAGCAGTGAAGGCCTCACTAGAGTCGGGGAGCTGTTTTTT; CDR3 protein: CASSEGLTRVGELFF
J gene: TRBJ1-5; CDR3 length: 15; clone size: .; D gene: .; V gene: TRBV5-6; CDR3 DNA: TGTGCCAGCAGCTTGGCAGGGTTTGGGAATCAGCCCCAGCATTTT; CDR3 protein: CASSLAGFGNQPQHF
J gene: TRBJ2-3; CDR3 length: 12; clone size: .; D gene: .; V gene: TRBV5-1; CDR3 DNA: TGCGCCAGCAGCTCTGGTGGGAATACGCAGTATTTT; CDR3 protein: CASSSGGNTQYF
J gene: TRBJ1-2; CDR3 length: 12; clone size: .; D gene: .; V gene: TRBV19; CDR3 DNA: TGTGCCAGTAGGAGGGGGGTTGGCGGCTACACCTTC; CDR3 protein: CASRRGVGGYTF
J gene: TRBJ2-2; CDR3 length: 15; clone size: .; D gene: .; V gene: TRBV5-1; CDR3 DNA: TGCGCCAGCAGCTTGGGCTCAACGAACACCGGGGAGCTGTTTTTT; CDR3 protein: CASSLGSTNTGELFF
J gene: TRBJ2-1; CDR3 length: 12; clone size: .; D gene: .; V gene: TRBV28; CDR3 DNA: TGTGCCAGCAGTCAACAGGGCCATGAGCAGTTCTTC; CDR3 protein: CASSQQGHEQFF
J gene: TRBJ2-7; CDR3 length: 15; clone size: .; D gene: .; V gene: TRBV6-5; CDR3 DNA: TGTGCCAGCAGTCCCATCGCGGAGCCCTCCTACGAGCAGTACTTC; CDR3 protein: CASSPIAEPSYEQYF
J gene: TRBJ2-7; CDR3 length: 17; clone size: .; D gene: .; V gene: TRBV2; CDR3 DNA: TGTGCCAGCACTAGGTTGGAGCCCCCGTCGTATTACTACGAGCAGTACTTC; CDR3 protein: CASTRLEPPSYYYEQYF
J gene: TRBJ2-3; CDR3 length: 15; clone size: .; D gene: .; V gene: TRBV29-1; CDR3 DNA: TGCAGCGTTAATGGGTTGACAGGCTTCACAGATACGCAGTATTTT; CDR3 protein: CSVNGLTGFTDTQYF
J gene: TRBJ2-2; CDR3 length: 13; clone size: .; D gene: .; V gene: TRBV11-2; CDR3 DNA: TGTGCCAGCAGCTTATCAACCACCGGGGAGCTGTTTTTT; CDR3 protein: CASSLSTTGELFF
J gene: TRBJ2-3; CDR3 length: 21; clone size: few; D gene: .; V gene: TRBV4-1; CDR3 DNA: TGCGCCAGCAGCCTCAGACAGGCGAAATTGGGCCCCTACGCCAACACAGATACGCAGTATTTT; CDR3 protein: CASSLRQAKLGPYANTDTQYF
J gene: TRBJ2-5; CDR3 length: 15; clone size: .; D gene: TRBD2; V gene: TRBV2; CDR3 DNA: TGTGCCAGCAGTCCTATAGCGGGGGGGAGAGAGACCCAGTACTTC; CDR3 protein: CASSPIAGGRETQYF
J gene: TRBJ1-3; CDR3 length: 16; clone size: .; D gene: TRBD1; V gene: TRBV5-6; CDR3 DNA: TGTGCCAGCAGCTTAGGGACAGGGGGTTCTGGAAACACCATATATTTT; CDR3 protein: CASSLGTGGSGNTIYF
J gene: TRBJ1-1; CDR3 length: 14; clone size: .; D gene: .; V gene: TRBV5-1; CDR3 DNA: TGCGCCAGCAGCTTGGAGGTAGTTAACACTGAAGCTTTCTTT; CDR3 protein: CASSLEVVNTEAFF
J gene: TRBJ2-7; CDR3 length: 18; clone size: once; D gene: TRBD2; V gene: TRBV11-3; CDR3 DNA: TGTGCCAGCAGCTTAGATAGGACTAGCGGGAGAGATGTTTACGAGCAGTACTTC; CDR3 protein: CASSLDRTSGRDVYEQYF
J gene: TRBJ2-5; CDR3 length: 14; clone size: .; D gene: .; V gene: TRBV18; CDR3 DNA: TGTGCCAGCTCATATAAGGGAGGAGTAGAGACCCAGTACTTC; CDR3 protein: CASSYKGGVETQYF
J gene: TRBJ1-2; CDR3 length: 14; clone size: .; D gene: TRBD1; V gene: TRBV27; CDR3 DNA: TGTGCCAGCAGTTTGAGGACAGGGAGGTCTGGCTACACCTTC; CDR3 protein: CASSLRTGRSGYTF
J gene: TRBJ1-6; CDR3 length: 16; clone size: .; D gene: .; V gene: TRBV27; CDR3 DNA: TGTGCCAGCACCAGGGTGGGAAGCTCCTATAATTCACCCCTCCACTTT; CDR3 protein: CASTRVGSSYNSPLHF